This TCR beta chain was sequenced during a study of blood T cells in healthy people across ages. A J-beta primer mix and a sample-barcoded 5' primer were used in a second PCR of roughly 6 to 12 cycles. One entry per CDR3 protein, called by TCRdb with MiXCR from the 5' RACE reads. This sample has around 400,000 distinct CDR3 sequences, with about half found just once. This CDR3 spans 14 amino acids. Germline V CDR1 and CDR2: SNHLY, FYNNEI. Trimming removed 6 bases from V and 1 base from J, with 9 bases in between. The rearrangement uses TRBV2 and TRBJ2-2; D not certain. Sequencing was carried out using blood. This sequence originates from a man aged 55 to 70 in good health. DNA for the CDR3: TGTGCCAGCAGAGGGATCCTGAACACCGGGGAGCTGTTTTTT. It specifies CASRGILNTGELFF. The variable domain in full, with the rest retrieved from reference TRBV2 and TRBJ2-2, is EPEVTQTPSHQVTQMGQEVILRCVPISNHLYFYWYRQILGQKVEFLVSFYNNEISEKSEIFDDQFSVERPDGSNFTLKIRSTKLEDSAMYFCASRGILNTGELFFGEGSRLTVL.